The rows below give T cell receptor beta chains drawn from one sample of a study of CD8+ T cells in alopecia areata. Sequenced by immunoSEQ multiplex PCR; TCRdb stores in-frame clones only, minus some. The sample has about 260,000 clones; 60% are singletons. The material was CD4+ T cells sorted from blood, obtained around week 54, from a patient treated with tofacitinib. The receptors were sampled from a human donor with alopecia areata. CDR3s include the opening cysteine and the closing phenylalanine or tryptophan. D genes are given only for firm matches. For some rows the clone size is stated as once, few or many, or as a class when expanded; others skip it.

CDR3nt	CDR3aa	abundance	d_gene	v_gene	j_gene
TGTGCCAGCAGAATAGGACAGTCCCCAGAGACCCAGTACTTC	CASRIGQSPETQYF	.	.	TRBV5-6	TRBJ2-5
TGTGCCAGCAGCTTGGGGGGTCGGGCAGCTAATTCACCCCTCCACTTT	CASSLGGRAANSPLHF	.	.	TRBV5-4	TRBJ1-6
TGCAGCGTTGACAAAGGGGGGGCCGGCCAGACCCAGTACTTC	CSVDKGGAGQTQYF	.	.	TRBV29-1	TRBJ2-5
TGTGCCAGCAGTTACCCGGGACAGGGGACCTACGAGCAGTACTTC	CASSYPGQGTYEQYF	once	TRBD1	TRBV6-6	TRBJ2-7
TGTGCCAGTAGTCTCCGACTAGCCTCGCAAGAGACCCAGTACTTC	CASSLRLASQETQYF	few	TRBD2	TRBV19	TRBJ2-5
TGCGCCAGCAGCCAAGAAGGATCGCCCTCTGGGGCCAACGTCCTGACTTTC	CASSQEGSPSGANVLTF	few	.	TRBV4-3	TRBJ2-6
TGTGCCAGCAGTGAAGTCCTTTCCTACGAGCAGTACTTC	CASSEVLSYEQYF	.	.	TRBV25-1	TRBJ2-7
TGTGCCTGGAGTGTCGGGTCCACAGATACGCAGTATTTT	CAWSVGSTDTQYF	few	.	TRBV30	TRBJ2-3
TGCGCCAGCAGCCAAGATTCTCATCGTCAACCCCAGCATTTT	CASSQDSHRQPQHF	.	.	TRBV4-3	TRBJ1-5
TGTGCCTGGAGCGAGGGACTAGCGGGGGTTCAGTATTTT	CAWSEGLAGVQYF	.	TRBD2	TRBV30	TRBJ2-3
TGTGCCAGCAGCCCCCGGGCGAACCGAGACACTGAAGCTTTCTTT	CASSPRANRDTEAFF	few	.	TRBV9	TRBJ1-1
TGCGCCAGCAGCCAAGATTCACCCAACGACGACTATGGCTACACCTTC	CASSQDSPNDDYGYTF	.	.	TRBV4-1	TRBJ1-2
TGCAGCGCCTCGACCCAAATTGAGGACACCATATATTTT	CSASTQIEDTIYF	.	.	TRBV29-1	TRBJ1-3
TGTGCCAGCAGTTACTCGATTTCAAGGGGGCAGGATGAAGCTTTCTTT	CASSYSISRGQDEAFF	.	TRBD1	TRBV6-5	TRBJ1-1
TGTGCCAGCAGCCAAGAGGAGGGTAGCGGGGGGGCCCCACCTGGGGGAGAGACCCAGTACTTC	CASSQEEGSGGAPPGGETQYF	.	TRBD2	TRBV14	TRBJ2-5
TGTGCCAGCAGCTTCCAGACTGTCAACTACAATGAGCAGTTCTTC	CASSFQTVNYNEQFF	.	.	TRBV5-4	TRBJ2-1
TGCAGCGTTGAACTGGGACGAGGGGAGACCCAGTACTTC	CSVELGRGETQYF	.	.	TRBV29-1	TRBJ2-5
TGTGCCAGCAGCTTATTCCAGGGGAGAAATGATCAGCCCCAGCATTTT	CASSLFQGRNDQPQHF	.	.	TRBV7-6	TRBJ1-5